A selection of T cell receptor beta chains follows, all from one sample in a study of cytomegalovirus exposure and HLA in healthy donors. The table came from immunoSEQ multiplex PCR; TCRdb's copy has only in-frame clones and leaves some out. The sample has some 130,000 clones; 80% are singletons. Sequenced material: PBMCs. The origin of the receptors is a man aged 25 to 45 in good health and CMV-seronegative. Both conserved end residues are trimmed from each CDR3. The order of the fields is J gene, V gene, CDR3 length, D gene, CDR3 protein. The D gene is left open where the match is weak.

>TRBJ2-3|TRBV28|13|TRBD2
ASSFGGRGADTQY
>TRBJ2-1|TRBV7-9|10|TRBD2
ASSLPSGEQF
>TRBJ1-2|TRBV5-1|14|.
ASSLRDGSISGGYT
>TRBJ2-1|TRBV28|14|TRBD2
ASSSYSGKSYNEQF
>TRBJ2-3|TRBV20-1|9|TRBD1
SARTGTTQY
>TRBJ2-5|TRBV6-1|9|.
ASRGLRQQY
>TRBJ1-1|TRBV5-4|16|.
ASSLGPTTISMNTEAF
>TRBJ2-1|TRBV7-2|12|.
ASSLGPGDGEQF
>TRBJ2-1|TRBV7-9|8|.
ASNHYEQF
>TRBJ2-7|TRBV6-1|12|TRBD1
ASGKSTGAYEQY
>TRBJ1-5|TRBV7-2|12|TRBD1
ASSLGQGDQPQH
>TRBJ2-5|TRBV9|12|.
ASSVGRDQETQY
>TRBJ2-7|TRBV7-7|11|TRBD2
ASSRTGGDEQY
>TRBJ2-3|TRBV5-5|12|TRBD2
ASRRLAGTDTQY
>TRBJ2-3|TRBV5-1|11|.
ASSIIGRGTQY
>TRBJ2-7|TRBV18|9|.
ASSQGWEQY
>TRBJ2-3|TRBV21-1|13|.
ASSKRRQSTDTQY
>TRBJ2-7|TRBV11-2|11|TRBD1
ASSYGTGQEQY
>TRBJ2-3|TRBV2|15|TRBD2
ASSGVKGLAAPDTQY
>TRBJ1-6|TRBV7-9|12|.
ASSFRGIESPLH
>TRBJ2-7|TRBV6-5|14|.
ASSYSRARSSYEQY
>TRBJ1-6|TRBV28|11|.
ASSLENNSPLH
>TRBJ2-6|TRBV2|14|.
ASSIYSKSGANVLT
>TRBJ2-7|TRBV7-2|12|.
ASSSVREYYEQY
>.|TRBV29-1|13|TRBD1
SVGLPGQGTYEQY
>TRBJ2-3|TRBV7-9|12|.
ASSLAGSADTQY
>TRBJ1-5|TRBV28|12|TRBD1
ASIPGGSNQPQH